The sequence of this T cell receptor beta chain was determined in a study of CD8 T cells in Susac syndrome. As for the study in general: Patients with Susac syndrome were therapy-naive, on corticosteroids, or on intravenous immunoglobulin alone at blood draw. General study points: In Susac syndrome, CD4+ T cell repertoires lacked any clonal expansion.

Germline trimming cut 4 bases from V and 3 bases from J; bases unmatched to any gene: 2. In germline, CDR1 is SGHNT, CDR2 YYREEE (reference sequence). This CDR3 is built from 14 residues. Negative isolation yielded the CD8+ and CD4+ T cells, while FACS enriched the TEMRA cells. This clonotype appeared a single time. Its antigen is still unknown. After extraction with the RNeasy kit, roughly 0.45 to 1 ug of the RNA was reverse transcribed using random hexamers. Amplification of TCR beta CDR3 spanned 54 Vbeta and 13 Jbeta via immunoSEQ multiplex PCR. MiXCR, run by TCRdb on the immunoSEQ multiplex PCR reads, gives a single entry per CDR3 protein. The profile shows more than 110,000 distinct CDR3 sequences, 95% of them singletons.

The chain combines TRBV5-4 with TRBJ2-5, with 11 bases identical to TRBD2. This TCR was recovered from a human donor with Susac syndrome. The source material was CD4+ T cells from PBMCs. The chain's CDR3 is CASSISGGEETQYF. The CDR3 region has the DNA TGTGCCAGCAGCATTAGCGGGGGGGAAGAGACCCAGTACTTC.